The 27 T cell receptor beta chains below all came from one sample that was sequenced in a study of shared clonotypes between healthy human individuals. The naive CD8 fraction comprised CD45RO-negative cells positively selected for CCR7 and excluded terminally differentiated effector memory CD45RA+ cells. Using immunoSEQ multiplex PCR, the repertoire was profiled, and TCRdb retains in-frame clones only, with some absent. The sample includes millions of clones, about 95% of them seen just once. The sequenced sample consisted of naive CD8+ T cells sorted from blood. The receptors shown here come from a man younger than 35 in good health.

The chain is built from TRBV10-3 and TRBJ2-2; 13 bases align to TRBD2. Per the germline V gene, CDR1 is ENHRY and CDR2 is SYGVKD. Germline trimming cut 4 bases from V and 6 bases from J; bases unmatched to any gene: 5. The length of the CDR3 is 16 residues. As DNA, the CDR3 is TGTGCCATCAGTGGAAGGACTAGCGGGGGAGCCGGGGAGCTGTTTTTT. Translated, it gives CAISGRTSGGAGELFF.

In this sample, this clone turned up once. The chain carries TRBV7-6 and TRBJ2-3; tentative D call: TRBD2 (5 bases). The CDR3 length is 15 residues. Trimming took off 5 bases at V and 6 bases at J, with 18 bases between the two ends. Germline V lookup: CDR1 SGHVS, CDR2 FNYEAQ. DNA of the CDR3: TGTGCCAGCAGCCAAGGTGGCGGGCTCGGTGATACGCAGTATTTT. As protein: CASSQGGGLGDTQYF.

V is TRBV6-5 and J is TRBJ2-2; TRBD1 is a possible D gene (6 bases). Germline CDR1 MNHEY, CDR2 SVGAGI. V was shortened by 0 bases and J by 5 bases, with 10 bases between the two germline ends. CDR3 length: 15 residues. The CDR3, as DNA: TGTGCCAGCAGTTACTCCGTCCAGGGGACCGGGGAGCTGTTTTTT. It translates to CASSYSVQGTGELFF.

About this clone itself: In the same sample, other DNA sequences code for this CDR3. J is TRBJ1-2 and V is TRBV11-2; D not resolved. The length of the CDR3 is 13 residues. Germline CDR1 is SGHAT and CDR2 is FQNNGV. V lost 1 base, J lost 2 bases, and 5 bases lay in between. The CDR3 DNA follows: TGTGCCAGCAGCTTAGGTAGGAACTATGGCTACACCTTC. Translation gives CASSLGRNYGYTF.

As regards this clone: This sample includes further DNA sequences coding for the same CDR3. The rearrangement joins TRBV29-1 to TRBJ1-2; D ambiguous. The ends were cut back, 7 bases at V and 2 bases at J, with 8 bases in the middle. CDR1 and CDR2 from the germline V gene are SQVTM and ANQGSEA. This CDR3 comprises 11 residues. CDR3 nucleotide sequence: TGCAGCGCTAGGGAAAACTATGGCTACACCTTC. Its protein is CSARENYGYTF.

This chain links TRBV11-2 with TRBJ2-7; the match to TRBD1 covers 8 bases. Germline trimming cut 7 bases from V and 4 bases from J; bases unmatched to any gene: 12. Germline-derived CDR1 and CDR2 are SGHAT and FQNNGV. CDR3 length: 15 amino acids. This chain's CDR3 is CASTPGQGRYYEQYF. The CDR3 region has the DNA TGTGCCAGCACCCCTGGACAGGGTCGATATTACGAGCAGTACTTC.

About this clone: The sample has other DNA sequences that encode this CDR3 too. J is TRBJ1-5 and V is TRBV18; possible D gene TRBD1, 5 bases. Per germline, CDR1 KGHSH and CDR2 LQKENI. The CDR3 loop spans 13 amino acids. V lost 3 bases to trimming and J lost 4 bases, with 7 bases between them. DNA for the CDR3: TGTGCCAGCTCACCGGGGGGTAATCAGCCCCAGCATTTT. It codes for CASSPGGNQPQHF.

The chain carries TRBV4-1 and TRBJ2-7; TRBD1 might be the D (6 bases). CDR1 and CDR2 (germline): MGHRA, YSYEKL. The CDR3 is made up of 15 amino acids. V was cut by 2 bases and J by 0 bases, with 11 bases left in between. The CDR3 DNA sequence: TGCGCCAGCAGCCAACAACAGGGCCTCTCCTACGAGCAGTACTTC. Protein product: CASSQQQGLSYEQYF.

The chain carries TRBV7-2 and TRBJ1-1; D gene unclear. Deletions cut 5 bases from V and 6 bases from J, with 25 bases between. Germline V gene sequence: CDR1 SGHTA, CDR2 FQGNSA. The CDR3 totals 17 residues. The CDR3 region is CASSLRPVTVYVAEAFF. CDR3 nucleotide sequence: TGTGCCAGCAGCCTACGTCCCGTGACGGTTTATGTGGCTGAAGCTTTCTTT. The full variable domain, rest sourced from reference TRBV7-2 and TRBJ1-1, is GAGVSQSPSNKVTEKGKDVELRCDPISGHTALYWYRQSLGQGLEFLIYFQGNSAPDKSGLPSDRFSAERTGGSVSTLTIQRTQQEDSAVYLCASSLRPVTVYVAEAFFGQGTRLTVV.

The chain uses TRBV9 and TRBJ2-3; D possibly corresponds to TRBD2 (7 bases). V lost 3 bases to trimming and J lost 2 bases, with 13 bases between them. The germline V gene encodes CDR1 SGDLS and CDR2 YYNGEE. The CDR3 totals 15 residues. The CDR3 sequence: CASSANGGPTDTQYF. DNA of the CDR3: TGTGCCAGCAGCGCAAACGGGGGGCCCACAGATACGCAGTATTTT.

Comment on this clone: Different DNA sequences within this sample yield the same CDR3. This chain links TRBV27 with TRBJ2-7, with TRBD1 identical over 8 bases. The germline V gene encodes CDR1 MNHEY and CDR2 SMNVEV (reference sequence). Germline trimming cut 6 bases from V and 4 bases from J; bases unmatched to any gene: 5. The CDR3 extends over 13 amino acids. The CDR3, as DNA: TGTGCCAGCAGCCGGACAGGGACTTACGAGCAGTACTTC. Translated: CASSRTGTYEQYF.

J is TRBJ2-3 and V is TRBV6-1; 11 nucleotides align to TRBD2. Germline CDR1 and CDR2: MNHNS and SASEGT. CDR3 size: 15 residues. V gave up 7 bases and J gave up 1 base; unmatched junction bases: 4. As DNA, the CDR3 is TGTGCCAGCACTTTGACTAGCGGGGGCACAGATACGCAGTATTTT. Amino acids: CASTLTSGGTDTQYF.

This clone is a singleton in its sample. CDR3 sequence reads: CASSFPGLAGEETQYF. CDR3 coding DNA: TGCGCCAGCAGCTTCCCCGGACTAGCGGGAGAGGAGACCCAGTACTTC. The rearrangement joins TRBV5-1 to TRBJ2-5, with 13 bases aligning to TRBD2. The germline gives CDR1 SGHRS, CDR2 YFSETQ. The ends lost 2 bases at V and 5 bases at J; junction bases unmatched: 6. The CDR3 is 16 amino acids.

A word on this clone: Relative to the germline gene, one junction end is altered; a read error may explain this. Here the CDR3 reads CASSSGTAGDTIYF. CDR3 sequence (DNA): TGTGCCAGCAGTTCAGGGACGGCTGGAGACACCATATATTTT. J is TRBJ1-3 and V is TRBV27; D perhaps matches TRBD1 (5 bases). The CDR3 extends over 14 amino acids. The germline CDR1 and CDR2 sequences are MNHEY and SMNVEV (reference sequence).

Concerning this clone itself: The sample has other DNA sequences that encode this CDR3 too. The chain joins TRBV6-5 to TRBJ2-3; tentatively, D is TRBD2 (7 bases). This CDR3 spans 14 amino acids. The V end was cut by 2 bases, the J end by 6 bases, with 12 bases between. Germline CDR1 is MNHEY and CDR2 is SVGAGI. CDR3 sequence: CASSYGAGADTQYF. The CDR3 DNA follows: TGTGCCAGCAGTTACGGTGCGGGGGCGGATACGCAGTATTTT.

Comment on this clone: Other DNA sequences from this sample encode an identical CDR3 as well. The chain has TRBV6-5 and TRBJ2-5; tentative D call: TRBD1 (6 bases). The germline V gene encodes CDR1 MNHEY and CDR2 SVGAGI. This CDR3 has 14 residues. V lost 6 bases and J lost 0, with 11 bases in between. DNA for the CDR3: TGTGCCAGCAGCCCGACAGGCTACCAAGAGACCCAGTACTTC. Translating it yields CASSPTGYQETQYF.

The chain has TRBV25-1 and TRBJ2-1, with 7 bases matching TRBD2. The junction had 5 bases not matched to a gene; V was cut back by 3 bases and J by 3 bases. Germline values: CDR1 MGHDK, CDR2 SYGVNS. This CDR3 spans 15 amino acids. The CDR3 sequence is CASSDSPGGYNEQFF. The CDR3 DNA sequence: TGTGCCAGCAGTGATTCCCCGGGGGGCTACAATGAGCAGTTCTTC.

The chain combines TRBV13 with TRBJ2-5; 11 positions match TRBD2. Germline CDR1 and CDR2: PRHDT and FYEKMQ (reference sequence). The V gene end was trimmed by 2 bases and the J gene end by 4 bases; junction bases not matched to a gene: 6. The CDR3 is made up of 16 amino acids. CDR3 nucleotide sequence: TGTGCCAGCAGCTTATCCGGACTAGCGGGTTTAGAGACCCAGTACTTC. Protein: CASSLSGLAGLETQYF. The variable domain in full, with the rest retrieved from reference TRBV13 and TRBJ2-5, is AAGVIQSPRHLIKEKRETATLKCYPIPRHDTVYWYQQGPGQDPQFLISFYEKMQSDKGSIPDRFSAQQFSDYHSELNMSSLELGDSALYFCASSLSGLAGLETQYFGPGTRLLVL.

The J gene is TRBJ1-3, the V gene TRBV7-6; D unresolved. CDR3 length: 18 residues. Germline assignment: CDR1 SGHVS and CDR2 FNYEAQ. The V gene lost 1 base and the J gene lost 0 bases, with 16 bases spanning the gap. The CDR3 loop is CASSLGSSRSLSGNTIYF. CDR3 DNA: TGTGCCAGCAGCTTAGGGTCTTCCAGAAGCCTCTCTGGAAACACCATATATTTT.

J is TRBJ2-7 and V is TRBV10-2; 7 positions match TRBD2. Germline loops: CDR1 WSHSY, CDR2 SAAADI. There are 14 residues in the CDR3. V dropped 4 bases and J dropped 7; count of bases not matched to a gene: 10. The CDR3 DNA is TGCGCCAGCAGTGTTAGCGGGTGGTTGGAAGAGCAGTACTTC. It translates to CASSVSGWLEEQYF.

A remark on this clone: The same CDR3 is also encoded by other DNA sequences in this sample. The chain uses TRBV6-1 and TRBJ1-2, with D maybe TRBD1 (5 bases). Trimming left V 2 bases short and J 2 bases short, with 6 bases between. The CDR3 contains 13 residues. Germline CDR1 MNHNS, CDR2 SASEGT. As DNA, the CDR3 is TGTGCCAGCAGTGAAACAGGCAACTATGGCTACACCTTC. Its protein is CASSETGNYGYTF.

The CDR3 DNA follows: TGTGCCAGCAGCTGGGGCGGCCGAGAGGTAACCGTCCTGACTTTC. This sequence encodes CASSWGGREVTVLTF. V usage is TRBV7-9 and J usage is TRBJ2-6, with a weak D call TRBD1 (5 bases). Looked up from germline, CDR1 is SEHNR and CDR2 is FQNEAQ (reference sequence). This CDR3 is built from 15 residues. V gave up 4 bases and J gave up 12 bases, with 19 bases separating them.

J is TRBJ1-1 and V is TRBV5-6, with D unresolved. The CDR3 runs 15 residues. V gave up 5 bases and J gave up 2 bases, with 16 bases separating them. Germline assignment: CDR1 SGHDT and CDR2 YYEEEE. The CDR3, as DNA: TGTGCCAGCAGGCCGTTCCCCCAAGCAAACACTGAAGCTTTCTTT. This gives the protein CASRPFPQANTEAFF.

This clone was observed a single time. CDR3 sequence: CASSPYTKNIQYF. The CDR3 nucleotides are TGTGCCAGCAGTCCGTACACGAAAAACATTCAGTACTTC. This chain joins TRBV28 and TRBJ2-4; D call uncertain. The CDR3 length is 13 residues. With 5 bases removed from V and 4 bases from J, the gap between germline ends came to 9 bases. The germline CDR1 and CDR2 sequences are MDHEN and SYDVKM.

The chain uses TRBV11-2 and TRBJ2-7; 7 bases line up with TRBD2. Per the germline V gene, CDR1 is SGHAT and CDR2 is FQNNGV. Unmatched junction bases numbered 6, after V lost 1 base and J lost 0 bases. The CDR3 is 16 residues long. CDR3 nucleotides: TGTGCCAGCAGCTTAGCCCCCCTAGCGGCCTCCTACGAGCAGTACTTC. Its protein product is CASSLAPLAASYEQYF.

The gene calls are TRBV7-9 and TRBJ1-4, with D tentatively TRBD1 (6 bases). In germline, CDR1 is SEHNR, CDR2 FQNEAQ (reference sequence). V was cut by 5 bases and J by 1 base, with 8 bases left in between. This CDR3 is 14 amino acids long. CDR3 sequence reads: CASSTRGTNEKLFF. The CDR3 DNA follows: TGTGCCAGCAGCACCAGGGGAACTAATGAAAAACTGTTTTTT. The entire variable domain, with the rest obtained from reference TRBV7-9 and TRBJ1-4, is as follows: DTGVSQNPRHKITKRGQNVTFRCDPISEHNRLYWYRQTLGQGPEFLTYFQNEAQLEKSRLLSDRFSAERPKGSFSTLEIQRTEQGDSAMYLCASSTRGTNEKLFFGSGTQLSVL.

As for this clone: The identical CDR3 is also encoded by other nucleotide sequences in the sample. The CDR3 nucleotides read TGCGCCAGCAGCCAAGGGGCTAGCGGAGGCTACGAGCAGTACTTC. Amino acids: CASSQGASGGYEQYF. The chain is built from TRBV4-3 and TRBJ2-7; 7 nucleotides align to TRBD2. V lost 1 base, J lost 3 bases, and 6 bases stayed unmatched. CDR1 and CDR2 (germline): LGHNA, YSLEER. The CDR3 loop spans 15 amino acids.